The 9 T cell receptor beta chains given below trace back to one sample, sequenced in a study of shared clonotypes between healthy human individuals. The method was immunoSEQ multiplex PCR; TCRdb's version includes in-frame clones alone and lacks a portion of them. The sample contains about 2 million clones, 90% to 95% of which appear only once. The specimen sequenced was naive CD4+ T cells sorted from blood. Sample subset: CD45RA+ positively selected. The receptors come from a man aged 18 to 29 in good health.

As to this clone: Being one base from a much bigger clone, this may be a read error. The same CDR3 arises from other DNA sequences in this sample as well. This chain connects TRBV29-1 to TRBJ1-1, with D uncertain. V was pared by 6 bases and J by 4 bases, with 6 bases between. From germline, CDR1 is SQVTM and CDR2 ANQGSEA. The CDR3 totals 10 residues. CDR3 nucleotide sequence: TGCAGCGTGCGGGGCACTGAAGCTTTCTTT. This encodes CSVRGTEAFF.

The genes are TRBV5-1 and TRBJ2-3, with 9 bases identical to TRBD2. Germline CDR1 reads SGHRS; CDR2 reads YFSETQ. V shed 4 bases, J shed 0 bases, and the junction held 12 bases outside the gene matches. There are 18 residues in the CDR3. CDR3 nucleotides: TGCGCCAGCAGCCGGTTTCCTTCTAGCGGGGCTAGCACAGATACGCAGTATTTT. Translating it yields CASSRFPSSGASTDTQYF. Variable domain in full (rest from reference TRBV5-1 and TRBJ2-3): KAGVTQTPRYLIKTRGQQVTLSCSPISGHRSVSWYQQTPGQGLQFLFEYFSETQRNKGNFPGRFSGRQFSNSRSEMNVSTLELGDSALYLCASSRFPSSGASTDTQYFGPGTRLTVL.

The rearrangement uses TRBV10-2 and TRBJ1-6; D uncertain. The CDR3 has 15 amino acids. Germline CDR1 is WSHSY and CDR2 is SAAADI. The V end was cut by 0 bases, the J end by 6 bases, with 9 bases between. The CDR3 sequence is CASSESAATNSPLHF. The CDR3 DNA reads as TGCGCCAGCAGTGAGTCGGCAGCGACTAATTCACCCCTCCACTTT.

This clone has a single count. The chain links TRBV5-6 to TRBJ2-1; 12 bases line up with TRBD2. The CDR3 length is 14 residues. Germline assignment: CDR1 SGHDT and CDR2 YYEEEE. V lost 5 bases to trimming and J lost 6 bases; unmatched junction nucleotides: 3. The CDR3 loop is CASRTSGGPNEQFF. Here the CDR3 DNA reads TGTGCCAGCAGGACTAGCGGGGGACCCAATGAGCAGTTCTTC.

The chain carries TRBV29-1 and TRBJ1-1; no firm D call. V lost 7 bases, J lost 0 bases, and 6 bases lay in between. CDR3 length: 11 residues. Per the germline V gene, CDR1 is SQVTM and CDR2 is ANQGSEA. As DNA, the CDR3 is TGCAGCGCGCAGTTGAACACTGAAGCTTTCTTT. The encoded protein is CSAQLNTEAFF.

The chain has TRBV12-5 and TRBJ2-1, with 8 bases that match TRBD2. This CDR3 region has 19 residues. V shed 1 base and J 7 bases; nucleotides not matched to a gene: 18. Germline-derived CDR1 and CDR2 are LGHNT and FRNRAP. CDR3 nucleotides: TGTGCTAGTGGTTTGGCTACCAAGACAGGAACGGGAGGGCAGAATGAGCAGTTCTTC. Its translation is CASGLATKTGTGGQNEQFF. Full variable domain (rest looked up from reference TRBV12-5 and TRBJ2-1): DARVTQTPRHKVTEMGQEVTMRCQPILGHNTVFWYRQTMMQGLELLAYFRNRAPLDDSGMPKDRFSAEMPDATLATLKIQPSEPRDSAVYFCASGLATKTGTGGQNEQFFGPGTRLTVL.

As to this clone: A much larger clone sits a single nucleotide away, making a read error possible. In the same sample, other DNA sequences code for this CDR3. The chain links TRBV14 to TRBJ1-5, with D unresolved. The V end was cut by 0 bases, the J end by 0 bases, with 0 bases between. In germline, CDR1 is SGHDN, CDR2 FVKESK. This CDR3 is built from 13 residues. In DNA, the CDR3 is TGTGCCAGCAGCCAAGATAGCAATCAGCCCCAGCATTTT. Translating it yields CASSQDSNQPQHF.

The J gene is TRBJ2-3, the V gene TRBV30; unclear D gene. This CDR3 contains 12 residues. V lost 1 base to trimming and J lost 4 bases, with 6 bases between them. The V gene's germline CDR1 is GTSNPN and CDR2 SVGIG (reference sequence). CDR3 coding DNA: TGTGCCTGGAGTGCAGGCCCAGATACGCAGTATTTT. This gives the protein CAWSAGPDTQYF.

The count of this clone is one. The V call is TRBV28, the J call TRBJ1-5; possibly TRBD1 for D (5 bases). The CDR3 loop spans 16 amino acids. Deletions cut 4 bases from V and 0 bases from J, with 13 bases between. Germline CDR1 is MDHEN and CDR2 is SYDVKM. CDR3 loop: CASSSFGQGSNQPQHF. The CDR3 DNA follows: TGTGCCAGCAGTTCCTTTGGGCAGGGTAGCAATCAGCCCCAGCATTTT.